The clone carrying this T cell receptor beta chain was seen more than once but under ten times. The CDR3 has 15 amino acids. V shed 4 bases, J shed 3 bases, and the junction held 9 bases outside the gene matches. Germline-derived CDR1 and CDR2 are SGHRS and YFSETQ. The data were taken from a study of blood T cell repertoires in COVID-19. Repertoires were generated with immunoSEQ multiplex PCR, while TCRdb's copy carries only in-frame clones and drops some. The sample gives roughly 150,000 clones, approximately 80% of which show up once; roughly 13% is in the top ten. The sequenced sample was peripheral blood. The V and J genes are TRBV5-1 and TRBJ2-7; TRBD2 agrees at 8 bases. The receptor's source is a woman at least 80 years old with acute or convalescent COVID-19. The CDR3 is CASSLMAGGIYEQYF. Here the CDR3 DNA reads TGCGCCAGCAGCCTCATGGCGGGAGGAATCTACGAGCAGTACTTC.